This T cell receptor beta chain was documented in a study of blood T cell repertoires in COVID-19. Study background: Samples came from the United States, Italy and Spain, spanning acute and convalescent COVID-19.

The germline V gene encodes CDR1 WSHSY and CDR2 SAAADI. This CDR3 spans 12 amino acids. The J segment lost 11 bases and the V segment lost 6 bases, leaving 8 bases of the junction unmatched. Original data processing: Reference gene primer amplification yielded estimated nucleated cell counts. TCRdb's table, derived via immunoSEQ multiplex PCR, lists solely in-frame clones and lacks some. The V and J calls and clone size come from that table; D and trimming were worked out from the DNA. The sample lists some 250,000 clones; over 80% were seen once. By proportion, this clone is medium-sized (0.01 to 0.1%).

V gene TRBV10-2 combines with J gene TRBJ1-1, with 8 bases matching TRBD1. Sequencing was carried out using peripheral blood. The receptor comes from a middle-aged man with acute or convalescent COVID-19. CDR3 sequence: CASSGAGGDAFF. The CDR3 DNA reads as TGCGCCAGCAGCGGGGCAGGGGGCGACGCTTTCTTT.